This T cell receptor beta chain is from a study of blood T cell repertoires in COVID-19. This clone came up a few times. Profiling relied on immunoSEQ multiplex PCR, and the TCRdb table lists in-frame clones only, not all of them. The sample holds tens of thousands of clones; 65% to 85% are singletons and the top ten take approximately 2.5%. CDR1 and CDR2 from the germline V gene are ENHRY and SYGVKD. The CDR3 is 15 residues long. The V end lost 0 bases, the J end lost 5 bases, and 11 bases lay between the germline ends. Sequencing was done on a sample of peripheral blood. The origin of this receptor is a man older than 75 with active or convalescent COVID-19. The chain uses TRBV10-3 and TRBJ1-5, with D maybe TRBD1 (5 bases). The CDR3 here is CAISESPGSDQPQHF. CDR3 nucleotides: TGTGCCATCAGTGAGTCGCCAGGGTCGGATCAGCCCCAGCATTTT.